The next 29 T cell receptor beta chains were all read from a single sample in a study of cytomegalovirus exposure and HLA in healthy donors. Use of 60 Vbeta and 13 Jbeta primers characterized the PCR. The table came from immunoSEQ multiplex PCR; TCRdb's copy has only in-frame clones and leaves some out. The sample consists of roughly 200,000 clones, about 77% of them appearing once. Sequencing was done on a sample of PBMCs. The receptors shown here come from a man aged 60 to 75 in good health and CMV-seronegative.

Notes on this clone: This sample also contains other DNA sequences that code for the same CDR3. The chain uses TRBV6-5 and TRBJ2-7; a weak D match, TRBD1 (6 bases). Germline V lookup: CDR1 MNHEY, CDR2 SVGAGI. Trimming took off 2 bases at V and 3 bases at J, with 11 bases between the two ends. The CDR3 loop spans 14 amino acids. CDR3 coding DNA: TGTGCCAGCAGTTACGGCAGGGGAAGCTACGAGCAGTACTTC. It encodes CASSYGRGSYEQYF.

The CDR3 reads CASSESGRGLYGYTF. The CDR3 nucleotides are TGTGCCAGCAGTGAATCCGGCAGGGGGCTTTATGGCTACACCTTC. V is TRBV25-1 and J is TRBJ1-2, with TRBD1 identical over 8 bases. This CDR3 has 15 residues. Germline CDR1 is MGHDK and CDR2 is SYGVNS. Losses at the gene ends were 1 base for V and 5 bases for J; bases not matched to a gene: 6.

Of note for this clone: The DNA is omitted, as the CDR3 cannot be located on it reliably, and the CDR3 follows TCRdb's listing. The rearrangement uses TRBV5-6 and TRBJ1-5; TRBD1, the table's D call, was not compared with the DNA. Germline V gene sequence: CDR1 SGHDT, CDR2 YYEEEE. The CDR3 has 15 amino acids, counting both end residues. CDR3 protein: CASSVAGGTNQPQNF.

The rearrangement joins TRBV7-8 to TRBJ1-2, with unresolved D. V lost 0 bases and J 7 bases, leaving 24 bases between the germline ends. The length of the CDR3 is 18 residues. Per germline, CDR1 SGHVS and CDR2 FQNEAQ. CDR3 bases: TGTGCCAGCAGCTTAGCCCCCCAGTTTCGGCGGATGGAGCGTGGCTACACCTTC. It specifies CASSLAPQFRRMERGYTF.

The gene calls are TRBV5-6 and TRBJ2-3; 9 nucleotides match TRBD2. Trimming at V came to 5 bases and at J to 1 base, leaving 11 bases not matched to a gene. Per the germline V gene, CDR1 is SGHDT and CDR2 is YYEEEE. The CDR3 covers 17 residues. The CDR3 DNA is TGTGCCAGCAGTTCAGTGGTAGCGGGGGCTCGCACAGATACGCAGTATTTT. Translated: CASSSVVAGARTDTQYF.

The chain carries TRBV28 and TRBJ2-7; D gene ambiguous. CDR1 and CDR2 from the germline V gene are MDHEN and SYDVKM. Trimming removed 4 bases at V and 2 bases at J, with 9 bases between. This CDR3 has 13 amino acids. CDR3 sequence: CASSSPSTYEQYF. Written as DNA, the CDR3 is TGTGCCAGCAGTTCCCCTAGTACCTACGAGCAGTACTTC.

The chain is built from TRBV28 and TRBJ2-1, with D perhaps matching TRBD2 (7 bases). Deletions cut 1 base from V and 15 bases from J, with 13 bases between. The CDR3 is 12 amino acids. Germline assignment: CDR1 MDHEN and CDR2 SYDVKM. The DNA for the CDR3 is TGTGCCAGCAGTTTATCTCAGGGGAGGGTGTTCTTC. This codes for CASSLSQGRVFF. Full variable domain (missing parts from reference TRBV28 and TRBJ2-1): DVKVTQSSRYLVKRTGEKVFLECVQDMDHENMFWYRQDPGLGLRLIYFSYDVKMKEKGDIPEGYSVSREKKERFSLILESASTNQTSMYLCASSLSQGRVFFGPGTRLTVL.

Comments on this clone: The junction differs from germline at one of its ends, possibly a read error. This chain connects TRBV5-1 to TRBJ1-5; the D is unclear. The CDR3 is made up of 15 amino acids. Looked up from germline, CDR1 is SGHRS and CDR2 is YFSETQ. The CDR3 DNA is TGCGCCAGCAGCTTGGGAGGGAACGGCAATCAGCCCCAGAATTTT. It codes for CASSLGGNGNQPQNF. Full variable domain (remainder filled in from reference TRBV5-1 and TRBJ1-5): KAGVTQTPRYLIKTRGQQVTLSCSPISGHRSVSWYQQTPGQGLQFLFEYFSETQRNKGNFPGRFSGRQFSNSRSEMNVSTLELGDSALYLCASSLGGNGNQPQNFGDGTRLSIL.

The chain joins TRBV6-6 to TRBJ1-2, with no clear D. The CDR3 consists of 13 residues. The V gene's germline CDR1 is MNHNY and CDR2 SVGAGI (reference sequence). Trimming shortened V by 6 bases and J by 3 bases, and 11 bases separated the two germline ends. CDR3 sequence (DNA): TGTGCCAGCAGACAAGACACTCACTATGGCTACACCTTC. Protein product: CASRQDTHYGYTF.

The J gene is TRBJ1-2, the V gene TRBV6-1, with D possibly being TRBD1 (6 bases). This CDR3 spans 15 amino acids. Germline assignment: CDR1 MNHNS and CDR2 SASEGT. Trimming shortened V by 5 bases and J by 4 bases, and 17 bases separated the two germline ends. The DNA for the CDR3 is TGTGCCAGCAGTAAGCAGAACAGGGCCTCCTATGGCTACACCTTC. Protein sequence: CASSKQNRASYGYTF.

V gene TRBV2 combines with J gene TRBJ2-2; tentatively, D is TRBD1 (6 bases). Trimming removed 5 bases from V and 8 bases from J, with 21 bases in between. The CDR3 has 16 residues. In germline, CDR1 is SNHLY, CDR2 FYNNEI. CDR3 DNA sequence: TGTGCCAGCAGTCTATCCAGGGGCTCTCCAAGAGGGGAGCTGTTTTTT. It yields the protein CASSLSRGSPRGELFF.

The V and J genes are TRBV2 and TRBJ1-1; 7 positions match TRBD1. Germline assignment: CDR1 SNHLY and CDR2 FYNNEI. V trimming: 5 bases; J trimming: 8 bases; junction bases outside the gene matches: 11. The CDR3 contains 14 residues. The CDR3 reads CASSWDSSLGEAFF. In DNA, the CDR3 is TGTGCCAGCAGTTGGGACAGTTCTCTCGGGGAAGCTTTCTTT.

This clone was counted between two and nine times. The J gene is TRBJ1-2, the V gene TRBV18; D is possibly TRBD1 (5 bases). Trimming removed 3 bases at V and 7 bases at J, with 18 bases between. The germline CDR1 and CDR2 sequences are KGHSH and LQKENI. The CDR3 spans 15 residues. Written as DNA, the CDR3 is TGTGCCAGCTCACCCCTCGGCAGGGTCGTGTCTGGCTACACCTTC. Translated: CASSPLGRVVSGYTF.

The chain employs TRBV6-1 and TRBJ1-2; D call uncertain. CDR3 length equals 14 residues. The germline CDR1 and CDR2 sequences are MNHNS and SASEGT. V was clipped by 2 bases and J by 4 bases, with 11 bases between them. The CDR3 reads CASSESGSFYGYTF. The CDR3 DNA is TGTGCCAGCAGTGAAAGTGGCAGTTTCTATGGCTACACCTTC.

For the CDR3, the DNA is TGTGCCAGCAGCTCAAAAACCGGGACTAGCGGGGGGGAACCTGATACGCAGTATTTT. This gives the protein CASSSKTGTSGGEPDTQYF. The genes are TRBV9 and TRBJ2-3; 16 bases are a match to TRBD2. Germline assignment: CDR1 SGDLS and CDR2 YYNGEE. J was trimmed by 6 bases and V by 4 bases; bases with no gene match: 14. The CDR3 contains 19 residues.

The V gene is TRBV7-6, the J gene TRBJ2-2, with 7 nucleotides matching TRBD2. With 4 bases clipped from V and 1 base from J, the junction kept 0 bases outside the gene matches. The germline V gene encodes CDR1 SGHVS and CDR2 FNYEAQ. CDR3 length: 14 amino acids. The CDR3, as DNA: TGTGCCAGCAGCTCTAGCGGGAACACCGGGGAGCTGTTTTTT. As protein: CASSSSGNTGELFF.

This clone has just a few counts. The chain joins TRBV7-9 to TRBJ1-1, with 10 bases lining up with TRBD1. The CDR3 has 14 amino acids. The V gene end was trimmed by 5 bases and the J gene end by 5 bases; junction bases not matched to a gene: 5. CDR1 is SEHNR, CDR2 FQNEAQ, per germline (reference sequence). CDR3 loop: CASSPGQGMTEAFF. In DNA, the CDR3 is TGTGCCAGCAGCCCGGGACAGGGGATGACTGAAGCTTTCTTT.

This clone has just one count. The V gene is TRBV28, the J gene TRBJ1-2, with D possibly being TRBD1 (5 bases). This CDR3 has 14 amino acids. Trimming stripped 5 bases from V and 6 bases from J, with 16 bases between. In germline, CDR1 is MDHEN, CDR2 SYDVKM. CDR3 nucleotides: TGTGCCAGCAGTCCACCCGGACATGATAATGGCTACACCTTC. Translated: CASSPPGHDNGYTF.

The chain carries TRBV6-1 and TRBJ1-5, with 7 nucleotides matching TRBD1. The CDR3 spans 13 residues. The germline V gene has CDR1 MNHNS and CDR2 SASEGT. V dropped 8 bases and J dropped 4; count of bases not matched to a gene: 5. The CDR3 coding sequence is TGTGCCAGCTCGGGACAGAAAAATCAGCCCCAGCATTTT. Translation: CASSGQKNQPQHF.

The rearrangement uses TRBV28 and TRBJ1-2; 7 bases are shared with TRBD1. V gave up 4 bases and J gave up 4 bases; unmatched junction bases: 12. The germline V gene encodes CDR1 MDHEN and CDR2 SYDVKM. The CDR3 is made up of 16 amino acids. Written as DNA, the CDR3 is TGTGCCAGCAGTTCCCCAGGGACAGCTAGTGTCTATGGCTACACCTTC. It specifies CASSSPGTASVYGYTF.

This clone has only a few counts. This chain links TRBV28 with TRBJ1-1; possibly TRBD1 for D (5 bases). V lost 10 bases, J lost 1 base, and 13 bases lay in between. The CDR3 contains 13 residues. Germline V gene sequence: CDR1 MDHEN, CDR2 SYDVKM. CDR3 residues: CATMGDSNTEAFF. As DNA, the CDR3 is TGTGCCACCATGGGGGACTCGAACACTGAAGCTTTCTTT.

V gene TRBV19 combines with J gene TRBJ2-7; D may be TRBD1 (6 bases). Germline V gives CDR1 LNHDA, CDR2 SQIVND (reference sequence). V lost 5 bases and J lost 2, with 7 bases in between. This CDR3 has 12 amino acids. DNA of the CDR3: TGTGCCAGTAGTGGACAGACCTACGAGCAGTACTTC. This translates into CASSGQTYEQYF.

The J gene is TRBJ1-4, the V gene TRBV5-1; the D gene is possibly TRBD1 (5 bases). Looked up from germline, CDR1 is SGHRS and CDR2 is YFSETQ. The ends were cut back, 1 base at V and 4 bases at J, with 11 bases in the middle. This CDR3 has 15 residues. CDR3 protein: CASSLLGGYNEKLFF. CDR3 DNA sequence: TGCGCCAGCAGCTTGTTGGGGGGGTATAATGAAAAACTGTTTTTT.

This rearrangement joins TRBV7-2 to TRBJ2-3, with TRBD2 identical over 11 bases. J was trimmed by 5 bases and V by 5 bases; bases with no gene match: 6. CDR1 is SGHTA, CDR2 FQGNSA, per germline. The CDR3 extends over 15 amino acids. The CDR3 nucleotides read TGTGCCAGCAGCGTACTAGCGGGAGAGGTAGATACGCAGTATTTT. This codes for CASSVLAGEVDTQYF.

This rearrangement joins TRBV4-2 to TRBJ1-2, with D possibly TRBD1 on 6 matching bases. This CDR3 is built from 14 residues. Germline CDR1 LGHNA, CDR2 YNFKEQ. Between the trimmed V and J ends, which lost 4 bases and 8 bases, there was a span of 17 bases. DNA of the CDR3: TGTGCCAGCAGCCCCGAGCCCAGGGGCAACGGCTACACCTTC. Residues: CASSPEPRGNGYTF.

The J gene is TRBJ2-5, the V gene TRBV4-1, with D hard to call. The V end lost 2 bases, the J end lost 5 bases, and 6 bases lay between the germline ends. CDR1 is MGHRA, CDR2 YSYEKL, per germline. The length of the CDR3 is 12 residues. The chain's CDR3 is CASSQPEETQYF. CDR3 nucleotide sequence: TGCGCCAGCAGCCAACCGGAGGAGACCCAGTACTTC.

With regard to this clone: One end of the junction varies from germline; a read error may be responsible. V gene TRBV6-1 combines with J gene TRBJ1-6, with unresolved D. The CDR3 extends over 13 amino acids. CDR1 MNHNS and CDR2 SASEGT come from the germline V gene. CDR3 nucleotide sequence: TGTGCCAGCACGGAGGGCAAGGGTTCACCCCTCAACTTT. This encodes CASTEGKGSPLNF.

In regard to this clone: Additional DNA sequences in this sample encode the identical CDR3. The rearrangement uses TRBV5-1 and TRBJ1-1; tentative D call: TRBD1 (6 bases). The CDR3 covers 13 residues. Germline V gene lookup returns CDR1 SGHRS and CDR2 YFSETQ. V was pared by 0 bases and J by 8 bases, with 11 bases between. The CDR3 is CASSLDSTGEAFF. CDR3 sequence (DNA): TGCGCCAGCAGCTTGGATTCCACAGGGGAAGCTTTCTTT.

In the case of this clone: A junction boundary mismatches the germline segment, possibly from a read error. The J gene is TRBJ1-2, the V gene TRBV7-9; 8 bases line up with TRBD1. The CDR3 has 14 amino acids. Germline CDR1 SEHNR, CDR2 FQNEAQ (reference sequence). The CDR3, as DNA: TGTTCCAGCAGCCCAGGACAGGGAGAGTATGGCTACACCTTC. Amino acids: CSSSPGQGEYGYTF.